The 12 T cell receptor beta chains listed next were all sequenced from one sample in a study of beta chain features in type 1 diabetes (dated by TCRdb to the late 2010s). Receptors were amplified or captured by the immunoSEQ multiplex PCR assay. The High Capacity cDNA Reverse Transcription Kit was used to reverse transcribe all of the isolated RNA, meaning that expressed TCRB transcripts were what got sequenced. The immuneACCESS repertoire file appears here via TCRdb, limited to in-frame rearrangements. These files lack a portion of the clones; in checked studies, under half of the deficit traces to unresolved V genes, and the cause of the others is not known. Present in this sample are about 240,000 clones, less than 35% of which were seen just once. The ten largest account for 4% of the sample. Sample: central memory CD4+ T cells from blood. The receptors come from a man aged 25 to 40 in good health.

The rearrangement uses TRBV28 and TRBJ2-5; maybe TRBD2 (5 bases). V was shortened by 1 base and J by 2 bases, with 11 bases between the two germline ends. The CDR3 consists of 15 residues. Germline V gives CDR1 MDHEN, CDR2 SYDVKM. CDR3 sequence (DNA): TGTGCCAGCAGTTTATCGGGAAGGGAGCAAGAGACCCAGTACTTC. It yields the protein CASSLSGREQETQYF. The full variable domain, rest sourced from reference TRBV28 and TRBJ2-5, is DVKVTQSSRYLVKRTGEKVFLECVQDMDHENMFWYRQDPGLGLRLIYFSYDVKMKEKGDIPEGYSVSREKKERFSLILESASTNQTSMYLCASSLSGREQETQYFGPGTRLLVL.

The chain uses TRBV9 and TRBJ2-2, with D hard to call. Germline CDR1 reads SGDLS; CDR2 reads YYNGEE. V lost 0 bases and J lost 9, with 9 bases in between. CDR3 length: 13 residues. The CDR3 DNA reads TGTGCCAGCAGCGTAGGAGCTCTCCGGGAGCTGTTTTTT. It encodes CASSVGALRELFF.

The CDR3 bases are TGTGCCTGGAGGGACCAGGACAGGTACTACGAGCAGTACTTC. This translates into CAWRDQDRYYEQYF. The chain links TRBV30 to TRBJ2-7; 7 positions agree with TRBD1. The germline gives CDR1 GTSNPN, CDR2 SVGIG (reference sequence). The J segment lost 3 bases and the V segment lost 3 bases, leaving 8 bases of the junction unmatched. This CDR3 region has 14 residues.

Notes on this clone: Other DNA sequences in this sample translate to the same CDR3. The chain has TRBV6-5 and TRBJ2-1, with D perhaps TRBD1 (6 bases). Germline values: CDR1 MNHEY, CDR2 SVGAGI. This CDR3 comprises 13 residues. Trimming removed 2 bases at V and 4 bases at J, with 6 bases between. This chain's CDR3 is CASSYRGYNEQFF. The CDR3 coding sequence is TGTGCCAGCAGTTACAGGGGGTACAATGAGCAGTTCTTC.

This clone was found a few times. Different DNA sequences within this sample yield the same CDR3. The chain links TRBV11-2 to TRBJ2-4; D perhaps matches TRBD1 (5 bases). Germline CDR1 SGHAT, CDR2 FQNNGV. Deletions cut 5 bases from V and 5 bases from J, with 10 bases between. The CDR3 spans 13 residues. The CDR3 nucleotides read TGTGCCAGCAGCCTAAGCAGGGAAAACATTCAGTACTTC. It specifies CASSLSRENIQYF.

A few counts support this clone. The CDR3 loop is CAWSVTGNRNEQFF. In nucleotides, the CDR3 is TGTGCCTGGAGTGTAACCGGGAACCGCAATGAGCAGTTCTTC. The chain has TRBV30 and TRBJ2-1, with D maybe TRBD2 (5 bases). CDR3 length: 14 residues. V lost 0 bases to trimming and J lost 6 bases, with 12 bases between them. Germline-derived CDR1 and CDR2 are GTSNPN and SVGIG (reference sequence).

This clone was counted between two and nine times. The J gene is TRBJ2-1, the V gene TRBV9; 9 bases align to TRBD1. Germline trimming cut 3 bases from V and 4 bases from J; bases unmatched to any gene: 5. This CDR3 contains 15 residues. In germline, CDR1 is SGDLS, CDR2 YYNGEE. The CDR3 DNA is TGTGCCAGCAGCGCTAGACAGGGGGTATACAATGAGCAGTTCTTC. Residues: CASSARQGVYNEQFF.

This clone occurred a few times. J is TRBJ2-1 and V is TRBV5-1, with TRBD2 identical over 9 bases. Per the germline V gene, CDR1 is SGHRS and CDR2 is YFSETQ. The J segment lost 1 base and the V segment lost 0 bases, leaving 8 bases of the junction unmatched. The CDR3 spans 18 residues. The CDR3 DNA sequence: TGCGCCAGCAGCTTGGCCGTGGCTAGCGGGACTTCCTACAATGAGCAGTTCTTC. Translation gives CASSLAVASGTSYNEQFF.

This clone was seen more than once but under ten times. The genes are TRBV5-6 and TRBJ1-2, with D hard to call. The CDR3 covers 14 residues. Trimming stripped 0 bases from V and 3 bases from J, with 9 bases between. CDR1 SGHDT and CDR2 YYEEEE come from the germline V gene. The DNA of the CDR3 is TGTGCCAGCAGCTTGGGCCTCTACCACTATGGCTACACCTTC. This gives the protein CASSLGLYHYGYTF.

There are a few counts of this clone. The rearrangement uses TRBV30 and TRBJ2-5; either TRBD1 or TRBD2 may supply D (7 bases each). CDR3 size: 15 residues. The ends were cut back, 2 bases at V and 2 bases at J, with 15 bases in the middle. Germline loops: CDR1 GTSNPN, CDR2 SVGIG (reference sequence). This CDR3 is CAWSRQGLPQETQYF. CDR3 nucleotide sequence: TGTGCCTGGAGTAGACAGGGACTACCACAAGAGACCCAGTACTTC. The full variable domain, completed using reference TRBV30 and TRBJ2-5, is SQTIHQWPATLVQPVGSPLSLECTVEGTSNPNLYWYRQAAGRGLQLLFYSVGIGQISSEVPQNLSASRPQDRQFILSSKKLLLSDSGFYLCAWSRQGLPQETQYFGPGTRLLVL.

This clone has more than one count but fewer than ten. The V call is TRBV2, the J call TRBJ1-5, with 8 bases that match TRBD1. The V gene's germline CDR1 is SNHLY and CDR2 FYNNEI. The V segment lost 2 bases and the J segment 4 bases; nucleotides outside the gene matches: 4. The CDR3 contains 15 residues. The CDR3 here is CASSERTGRNQPQHF. For the CDR3, the DNA is TGTGCCAGCAGTGAAAGGACAGGGCGGAATCAGCCCCAGCATTTT.

The chain is built from TRBV5-4 and TRBJ2-1; 8 nucleotides line up with TRBD2. This CDR3 comprises 16 residues. From germline, CDR1 is SGHNT and CDR2 YYREEE (reference sequence). The J segment lost 5 bases and the V segment lost 1 base, leaving 8 bases of the junction unmatched. The CDR3 reads CASSLQAGGRHNEQFF. Here the CDR3 DNA reads TGTGCCAGCAGCTTGCAGGCGGGAGGTAGACACAATGAGCAGTTCTTC.